This T cell receptor beta chain was identified in a study of radiation and T cells in renal cell carcinoma. Findings and caveats of the study: Pretreatment tumor biopsies were lacking, so baseline clonotypes are unknown. From baseline, blood top tumor clonotypes peaked at 2 weeks post-radiation.

V was trimmed by 4 bases and J by 5 bases, leaving 22 bases between them. The CDR3 sequence is 16 residues long. The germline gives CDR1 SGHRS, CDR2 YFSETQ. Points on this clone: Its antigen is not known.

Clones were sequenced by immunoSEQ multiplex PCR, and TCRdb holds only the in-frame ones, with some missing. The table lists about 77,000 clones, less than 85% of them singletons, with about 2.4% in the top ten. Indicated time point: blood 4 weeks post-SBRT, at nephrectomy. Treatment of the sample: 15 Gy SBRT to primary tumor, nephrectomy 4 weeks later. Nephrectomy followed 15 Gy stereotactic body radiation by 4 weeks. The tumor was a clear cell renal cell carcinoma. The chain combines TRBV5-1 with TRBJ2-7; D may be TRBD1 (7 bases). The sequencing here drew on blood, taken from a patient whose treatment included radiotherapy and nephrectomy. The TCR was taken from a woman aged 55 to 70 with renal cell carcinoma. This CDR3 reads CASSDPRDSTGDEQYF. As DNA, the CDR3 is TGCGCCAGCAGCGACCCTCGGGACAGTACGGGGGACGAGCAGTACTTC.